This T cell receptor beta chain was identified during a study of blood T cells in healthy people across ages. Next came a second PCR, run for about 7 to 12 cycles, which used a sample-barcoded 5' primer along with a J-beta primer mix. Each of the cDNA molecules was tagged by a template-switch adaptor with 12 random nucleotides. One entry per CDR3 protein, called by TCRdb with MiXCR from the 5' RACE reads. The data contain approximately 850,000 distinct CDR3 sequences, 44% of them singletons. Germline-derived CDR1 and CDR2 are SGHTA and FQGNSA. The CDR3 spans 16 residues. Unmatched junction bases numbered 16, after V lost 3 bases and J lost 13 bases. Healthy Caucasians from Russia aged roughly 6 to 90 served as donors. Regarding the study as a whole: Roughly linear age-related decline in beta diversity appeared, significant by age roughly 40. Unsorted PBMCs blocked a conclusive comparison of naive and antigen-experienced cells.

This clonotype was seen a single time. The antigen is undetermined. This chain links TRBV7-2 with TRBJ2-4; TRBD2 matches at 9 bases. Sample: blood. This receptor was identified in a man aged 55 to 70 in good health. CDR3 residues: CASSFGSGGFGDEQYF. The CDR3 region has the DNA TGTGCCAGCAGCTTTGGTAGCGGGGGCTTCGGGGATGAGCAGTACTTC. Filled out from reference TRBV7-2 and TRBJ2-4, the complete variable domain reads GAGVSQSPSNKVTEKGKDVELRCDPISGHTALYWYRQSLGQGLEFLIYFQGNSAPDKSGLPSDRFSAERTGGSVSTLTIQRTQQEDSAVYLCASSFGSGGFGDEQYFGAGTRLSVL.